This T cell receptor (beta chain) was recovered during a study of beta chain features in type 1 diabetes. Study-wide results and caveats: Researchers reported that naive, central memory and Treg TCRB repertoires appeared more similar in patients than in healthy donors. All four CD4+ subsets of Type 1 diabetes patients contained TCRB CDR3s that were moderately but significantly shorter.

The CDR3 covers 17 residues. V shed 3 bases and J 2 bases; nucleotides not matched to a gene: 13. Germline V gene lookup returns CDR1 SQVTM and CDR2 ANQGSEA. Every isolated RNA sample was fully reverse transcribed, so sequencing captured expressed TCRB transcripts. The assay was immunoSEQ multiplex PCR, and TCRdb's table has in-frame clones only and misses some. This sample has under 300,000 clones, with around 20% found just once. This clone was observed a handful of times. Its antigen is currently unknown. One heparinised blood draw, averaging around 0.12 L, came from each donor. The genes are TRBV29-1 and TRBJ1-2; the match to TRBD1 covers 9 bases. The specimen sequenced was naive CD4+ T cells from blood. The TCR sequence derives from a woman between 40 and 55 years old with type 1 diabetes. CDR3: CSVEVQGAPGPNYGYTF. The CDR3 nucleotides are TGCAGCGTTGAGGTACAGGGGGCGCCGGGTCCGAACTATGGCTACACCTTC. Full variable domain (missing parts from reference TRBV29-1 and TRBJ1-2): SAVISQKPSRDICQRGTSLTIQCQVDSQVTMMFWYRQQPGQSLTLIATANQGSEATYESGFVIDKFPISRPNLTFSTLTVSNMSPEDSSIYLCSVEVQGAPGPNYGYTFGSGTRLTVV.